The text below deals with one T cell receptor (beta chain). The CDR3 is 12 residues long. V was shortened by 0 bases and J by 9 bases, with 9 bases between the two germline ends. CDR1 and CDR2 from the germline V gene are MNHEY and SVGEGT. Using immunoSEQ multiplex PCR, the repertoire was profiled, and TCRdb retains in-frame clones only, with some absent. The sample records 150,000 to 200,000 clones, 90% being singletons. This sample was included in a study of T cell responses to AZD1222 COVID-19 vaccine. The chain has TRBV6-2 or TRBV6-3 and TRBJ2-7; D unclear. The specimen was peripheral blood, collected on day 0 of AZD1222 vaccination. The TCR was taken from an adult in good health. This chain's CDR3 is CASSYSSFVQYF. The CDR3 coding sequence is TGTGCCAGCAGTTACTCGAGTTTCGTGCAGTACTTC.